The 27 T cell receptor beta chains listed next were all sequenced from one sample in a study of T cell responses to AZD1222 COVID-19 vaccine. TCRdb's table, derived via immunoSEQ multiplex PCR, lists solely in-frame clones and lacks some. The table has approximately 110,000 clones, under 90% seen once; the top ten hold roughly 4.1%. The source was peripheral blood, collected on day 0 of AZD1222 vaccination. Source of these receptors: an adult in good health.

The genes are TRBV27 and TRBJ1-5; TRBD1 is a possible D gene (5 bases). CDR1 MNHEY and CDR2 SMNVEV come from the germline V gene (reference sequence). The germline V and J ends were trimmed by 2 bases and 6 bases, with 11 bases remaining between them. The CDR3 covers 14 residues. The CDR3 here is CASSLQGGGQPQHF. CDR3 nucleotides: TGTGCCAGCAGTTTACAGGGCGGAGGTCAGCCCCAGCATTTT.

The chain joins TRBV20-1 to TRBJ1-1; 7 bases match TRBD1. The CDR3 covers 14 residues. The J segment lost 5 bases and the V segment lost 3 bases, leaving 9 bases of the junction unmatched. The V gene's germline CDR1 is DFQATT and CDR2 SNEGSKA (reference sequence). In DNA form, the CDR3 reads TGCAGTGCTAGTTCGGGGAGGGGGCTTACTGAAGCTTTCTTT. Residues: CSASSGRGLTEAFF.

This rearrangement joins TRBV28 to TRBJ1-6; D is possibly TRBD1 (5 bases). This CDR3 is built from 12 residues. The ends were cut back, 2 bases at V and 14 bases at J, with 10 bases in the middle. CDR1 MDHEN and CDR2 SYDVKM come from the germline V gene. As DNA, the CDR3 is TGTGCCAGCAGTTTACAGGGTTGGTCCCTCCACTTT. This codes for CASSLQGWSLHF.

This sequence joins TRBV2 and TRBJ1-3; D remains ambiguous. V was cut by 7 bases and J by 0 bases, with 10 bases left in between. Germline V CDR1 and CDR2: SNHLY, FYNNEI. The CDR3 loop spans 14 amino acids. The CDR3 loop is CASTPGISGNTIYF. The DNA of the CDR3 is TGTGCCAGCACGCCGGGGATCTCTGGAAACACCATATATTTT.

The rearrangement joins TRBV10-2 to TRBJ2-7; 8 positions agree with TRBD2. CDR1 is WSHSY, CDR2 SAAADI, per germline. J gave up 2 bases and V 8 bases, and 8 bases lay outside the gene matches. There are 14 residues in the CDR3. In DNA, the CDR3 is TGCGCCAGCGAAACTAGCGGAGCCCCCTACGAGCAGTACTTC. Translated, it gives CASETSGAPYEQYF.

The V and J genes are TRBV6-2 or TRBV6-3 and TRBJ1-5; no clear D gene. The V and J ends lost 2 bases and 2 bases respectively, with 10 bases between them. CDR1 is MNHEY and CDR2 is SVGEGT in the germline V gene. The length of the CDR3 is 15 residues. For the CDR3, the DNA is TGTGCCAGCAGTTACAGGGTGGCCGGCAATCAGCCCCAGCATTTT. Its translation: CASSYRVAGNQPQHF.

The chain has TRBV11-2 and TRBJ2-7; D is possibly TRBD2 (7 bases). Germline loops: CDR1 SGHAT, CDR2 FQNNGV. CDR3 size: 14 residues. V gave up 4 bases and J gave up 6 bases, with 16 bases separating them. This CDR3 reads CASSWPRGASEQYF. Here the CDR3 DNA reads TGTGCCAGCAGCTGGCCCCGGGGGGCTTCCGAGCAGTACTTC.

This sequence joins TRBV7-9 and TRBJ1-1, with D possibly matching TRBD1 (5 bases). Germline V gives CDR1 SEHNR, CDR2 FQNEAQ (reference sequence). The CDR3 extends over 14 amino acids. Trimming shortened V by 3 bases and J by 1 base, and 9 bases separated the two germline ends. The CDR3 protein is CASSFPGTNTEAFF. In nucleotides, the CDR3 is TGTGCCAGCAGCTTCCCGGGGACGAACACTGAAGCTTTCTTT.

The rearrangement joins TRBV21-1 to TRBJ1-5. TRBV21-1 is annotated as a pseudogene. This CDR3 is 15 amino acids long. The CDR3 reads CASSQRERPTQPQHF. The CDR3 DNA reads TGTGCCAGCAGCCAAAGGGAAAGACCCACTCAGCCCCAGCATTTT.

The chain links TRBV13 to TRBJ2-7; a weak D match, TRBD1 (6 bases). Looked up from germline, CDR1 is PRHDT and CDR2 is FYEKMQ (reference sequence). The CDR3 loop spans 13 amino acids. The V end lost 6 bases, the J end lost 5 bases, and 14 bases lay between the germline ends. The CDR3 loop is CASSTGTLDEQYF. DNA for the CDR3: TGTGCCAGCAGTACCGGGACATTAGACGAGCAGTACTTC.

The chain uses TRBV28 and TRBJ2-7; maybe TRBD1 (5 bases). The CDR3 sequence is 13 residues long. Germline loops: CDR1 MDHEN, CDR2 SYDVKM. V was trimmed by 8 bases and J by 0 bases, leaving 11 bases between them. The CDR3 bases are TGTGCCAGCCATTCAGGGTTCTCCTACGAGCAGTACTTC. Residues: CASHSGFSYEQYF.

V gene TRBV6-5 combines with J gene TRBJ2-2; no clear D gene. The CDR3 totals 15 residues. V was pared by 2 bases and J by 0 bases, with 7 bases between. Germline assignment: CDR1 MNHEY and CDR2 SVGAGI. The CDR3 loop reads CASSYVRANTGELFF. CDR3 sequence (DNA): TGTGCCAGCAGTTACGTGCGCGCGAACACCGGGGAGCTGTTTTTT.

This chain joins TRBV5-1 and TRBJ2-7, with 9 bases matching TRBD1. V lost 3 bases, J lost 3 bases, and 16 bases stayed unmatched. This CDR3 is built from 18 residues. The germline V gene encodes CDR1 SGHRS and CDR2 YFSETQ. CDR3 nucleotide sequence: TGCGCCAGCAGCTCAAAGGGACAGGGCCCGATCTTCTTCTACGAGCAGTACTTC. Translating it yields CASSSKGQGPIFFYEQYF. Filled out from reference TRBV5-1 and TRBJ2-7, the complete variable domain reads KAGVTQTPRYLIKTRGQQVTLSCSPISGHRSVSWYQQTPGQGLQFLFEYFSETQRNKGNFPGRFSGRQFSNSRSEMNVSTLELGDSALYLCASSSKGQGPIFFYEQYFGPGTRLTVT.

The rearrangement links TRBV27 to TRBJ2-1; 7 bases map to TRBD1. The CDR3 is 14 residues long. The V gene's germline CDR1 is MNHEY and CDR2 SMNVEV (reference sequence). With V trimmed by 6 bases and J by 2 bases, 4 bases remained unmatched. The CDR3 region is CASREQGPYNEQFF. The CDR3 nucleotides read TGTGCCAGCAGAGAACAGGGGCCCTACAATGAGCAGTTCTTC.

The chain joins TRBV2 to TRBJ1-3; no clear D gene. The CDR3 spans 15 residues. The V end was cut by 8 bases, the J end by 0 bases, with 14 bases between. CDR1 is SNHLY and CDR2 is FYNNEI in the germline V gene. In nucleotides, the CDR3 is TGTGCCAGCTTGGGCGGCCGCCGCTCTGGAAACACCATATATTTT. Translated, it gives CASLGGRRSGNTIYF.

This chain uses TRBV2 with TRBJ1-6; D is uncertain. Germline CDR1 SNHLY, CDR2 FYNNEI. Trimming left V 5 bases short and J 4 bases short, with 15 bases between. The CDR3 has 16 amino acids. Here the CDR3 reads CASSKGTRSYNSPLHF. The CDR3 DNA follows: TGTGCCAGCAGTAAAGGTACACGCAGTTATAATTCACCCCTCCACTTT.

This rearrangement joins TRBV7-9 to TRBJ1-3, with 11 bases identical to TRBD1. Trimming removed 5 bases from V and 5 bases from J; junction bases left unmatched: 8. The CDR3 consists of 16 residues. Germline assignment: CDR1 SEHNR and CDR2 FQNEAQ (reference sequence). CDR3 loop: CASSPRTGGMRNTIYF. The CDR3 bases are TGTGCCAGCAGCCCTCGGACAGGGGGCATGAGAAACACCATATATTTT.

The V and J genes are TRBV19 and TRBJ1-2; D not certain. The CDR3 totals 12 residues. Trimming removed 5 bases from V and 7 bases from J, with 11 bases in between. Germline V gene data show CDR1 as LNHDA and CDR2 as SQIVND (reference sequence). The CDR3 DNA follows: TGTGCCAGTAGTCTGGGCCAGTTTGGCTACACCTTC. This sequence encodes CASSLGQFGYTF. Using reference TRBV19 and TRBJ1-2 for the parts outside the CDR3, the full variable domain is DGGITQSPKYLFRKEGQNVTLSCEQNLNHDAMYWYRQDPGQGLRLIYYSQIVNDFQKGDIAEGYSVSREKKESFPLTVTSAQKNPTAFYLCASSLGQFGYTFGSGTRLTVV.

The chain links TRBV19 to TRBJ2-3, with 9 bases matching TRBD1. The V gene end was trimmed by 9 bases and the J gene end by 4 bases; junction bases not matched to a gene: 5. Per the germline V gene, CDR1 is LNHDA and CDR2 is SQIVND (reference sequence). This CDR3 is built from 13 residues. The CDR3 reads CASDWTGADTQYF. The CDR3 DNA sequence: TGTGCCAGCGATTGGACAGGGGCAGATACGCAGTATTTT.

J is TRBJ1-3 and V is TRBV25-1, with D unclear. The germline gives CDR1 MGHDK, CDR2 SYGVNS. The CDR3 loop spans 15 amino acids. Trimming cost V 3 bases and J 2 bases, with 11 bases left between them. CDR3 coding DNA: TGTGCCAGCAGTGATACCAGGAGGCCTGGAAACACCATATATTTT. Translation gives CASSDTRRPGNTIYF.

This chain connects TRBV7-8 to TRBJ2-2, with 8 bases aligning to TRBD1. Germline CDR1 reads SGHVS; CDR2 reads FQNEAQ. The CDR3 totals 16 residues. V lost 1 base to trimming and J lost 6 bases; unmatched junction nucleotides: 7. CDR3 sequence (DNA): TGTGCCAGCAGCTTAGTCCAGGGGGCATTGTCCGGGGAGCTGTTTTTT. Translating it yields CASSLVQGALSGELFF.

With regard to this clone: This may be a read error, as it is one base from a much larger clone. The rearrangement joins TRBV7-2 to TRBJ1-2; no firm D call. V lost 1 base, J lost 0 bases, and 6 bases lay in between. The CDR3 is made up of 14 amino acids. Germline CDR1 is SGHTA and CDR2 is FQGNSA. CDR3 coding DNA: TGTGCCAGCAGCTTAGACAAAGCTAACTATGGCTACACCTTC. Protein: CASSLDKANYGYTF.

The chain employs TRBV3-1 (or the pseudogene TRBV3-2) and TRBJ1-4; D is possibly TRBD1 (5 bases). Trimming stripped 1 base from V and 7 bases from J, with 13 bases between. Germline loops: CDR1 LGHDT, CDR2 YNNKEL (reference sequence). The CDR3 length is 15 residues. The CDR3, as DNA: TGTGCCAGCAGCCAAGTGGGAGGGGATTCTGAAAAACTGTTTTTT. It yields the protein CASSQVGGDSEKLFF.

The rearrangement uses TRBV19 and TRBJ1-1, with 11 bases fitting TRBD1. Germline V gene lookup returns CDR1 LNHDA and CDR2 SQIVND (reference sequence). The CDR3 covers 15 residues. After removal of 6 bases from V and 3 bases from J, the junction contained 6 bases not matched to a gene. CDR3 protein: CASRSPGQGDTEAFF. The CDR3 DNA follows: TGTGCCAGTAGGAGTCCGGGACAGGGGGACACTGAAGCTTTCTTT. Looking up the rest from reference TRBV19 and TRBJ1-1 gives the full variable domain: DGGITQSPKYLFRKEGQNVTLSCEQNLNHDAMYWYRQDPGQGLRLIYYSQIVNDFQKGDIAEGYSVSREKKESFPLTVTSAQKNPTAFYLCASRSPGQGDTEAFFGQGTRLTVV.

The genes are TRBV7-2 and TRBJ2-7; 8 nucleotides line up with TRBD1. The CDR3 contains 14 residues. Trimming cost V 5 bases and J 4 bases; bases outside gene matches: 7. Per the germline V gene, CDR1 is SGHTA and CDR2 is FQGNSA. CDR3 DNA sequence: TGTGCCAGCAGCCAGACAGGGGAACTATACGAGCAGTACTTC. Translated: CASSQTGELYEQYF.

The chain uses TRBV9 and TRBJ2-6; no firm D call. The CDR3 contains 16 residues. CDR1 SGDLS and CDR2 YYNGEE come from the germline V gene. V dropped 0 bases and J dropped 2 bases, with 9 bases sitting between them. CDR3 nucleotides: TGTGCCAGCAGCGTAGCTACGGATCCTGGGGCCAACGTCCTGACTTTC. It encodes CASSVATDPGANVLTF.

The rearrangement uses TRBV5-3 and TRBJ2-5; the match to TRBD2 covers 8 bases. TRBV5-3 is annotated as an ORF whose role is uncertain. After removal of 4 bases from V and 1 base from J, the junction contained 12 bases not matched to a gene. This CDR3 is built from 17 residues. CDR3 in DNA: TGTGCCAGAAGCCTGACCTTACTAGCGGACGCCCAAGAGACCCAGTACTTC. Protein: CARSLTLLADAQETQYF.